Shown below are 29 T cell receptor beta chains from a single sample sequenced in a study of T-cell memory formation after mild COVID-19. TCRdb re-analysed the 5' RACE reads in MiXCR, keeping a single row per CDR3 protein. This table holds approximately 450,000 distinct CDR3 sequences, 15% to 20% found once. The sequenced sample was PBMCs or a T cell subset sorted from them (not recorded which). The receptors come from an adult woman who had mild COVID-19 (a few samples of this study predate the infection). Cell type and time point are not known.

This clonotype occurred a few times. V and J are TRBV5-1 and TRBJ2-5, with 9 bases matching TRBD2. Germline V CDR1 and CDR2: SGHRS, YFSETQ. The CDR3 runs 15 residues. V lost 4 bases, J lost 3 bases, and 7 bases stayed unmatched. Written as DNA, the CDR3 is TGCGCCAGCAGCGCCATTATAGCGGGAGAAGAGACCCAGTACTTC. Translated, it gives CASSAIIAGEETQYF.

This chain connects TRBV3-1 to TRBJ2-2; TRBD1 matches at 7 bases. The CDR3 spans 17 residues. Unmatched junction bases numbered 9, after V lost 1 base and J lost 4 bases. Germline assignment: CDR1 LGHDT and CDR2 YNNKEL (reference sequence). The DNA for the CDR3 is TGTGCCAGCAGCCAAGCTTACAGGGGCGTGGGCACCGGGGAGCTGTTTTTT. It is translated as CASSQAYRGVGTGELFF.

Only a few counts were recorded for this clonotype. The chain joins TRBV14 to TRBJ2-3; D may be TRBD2 (6 bases). The germline CDR1 and CDR2 sequences are SGHDN and FVKESK. CDR3 length: 15 residues. Trimming left V 4 bases short and J 2 bases short, with 13 bases between. CDR3 protein: CASSPTRGITDTQYF. The CDR3, as DNA: TGTGCCAGCAGCCCGACTAGGGGCATCACAGATACGCAGTATTTT.

This clonotype was detected only a few times. This rearrangement joins TRBV20-1 to TRBJ2-3, with D possibly matching TRBD2 (5 bases). V was trimmed by 6 bases and J by 5 bases, leaving 12 bases between them. The CDR3 spans 12 residues. Germline assignment: CDR1 DFQATT and CDR2 SNEGSKA (reference sequence). CDR3 coding DNA: TGCAGTGCCCCCAGCGGCGAAGATACGCAGTATTTT. As protein: CSAPSGEDTQYF.

This clonotype occurred a few times. The V and J genes are TRBV20-1 and TRBJ2-5; 9 bases are a match to TRBD2. The V and J ends lost 1 base and 3 bases, in that order; junction bases with no gene match: 6. The CDR3 totals 15 residues. The germline V gene has CDR1 DFQATT and CDR2 SNEGSKA (reference sequence). The CDR3 coding sequence is TGCAGTGCTAGAGGGCTAGCGGGGACAGAAGAGACCCAGTACTTC. Translated: CSARGLAGTEETQYF.

The chain links TRBV7-2 to TRBJ2-3; 12 bases match TRBD2. Germline CDR1 and CDR2: SGHTA and FQGNSA. This CDR3 comprises 18 residues. V gave up 2 bases and J gave up 6 bases; unmatched junction bases: 12. The CDR3 spells CASSLLVTSGRDRDTQYF. In nucleotides, the CDR3 is TGTGCCAGCAGCTTATTGGTGACTAGCGGGAGAGATCGGGATACGCAGTATTTT.

A few counts support this clonotype. V and J are TRBV6-1 and TRBJ2-3; 10 bases fit TRBD1. The V and J ends lost 6 bases and 3 bases, in that order; junction bases with no gene match: 3. The CDR3 covers 14 residues. CDR1 and CDR2 (germline): MNHNS, SASEGT. The CDR3 protein is CASRDRGTTDTQYF. The CDR3 coding sequence is TGTGCCAGCAGGGACAGGGGGACGACAGATACGCAGTATTTT.

V gene TRBV12-3 or TRBV12-4 combines with J gene TRBJ2-7; 9 bases are shared with TRBD2. The ends lost 4 bases at V and 1 base at J; junction bases unmatched: 2. The CDR3 has 14 amino acids. The CDR3 loop is CASSSSGISYEQYF. In nucleotides, the CDR3 is TGTGCCAGCAGTTCTAGCGGGATTTCCTACGAGCAGTACTTC.

The CDR3 spells CATSDLDRHKETQYF. The CDR3 DNA follows: TGTGCCACCAGTGATTTAGACAGACATAAAGAGACCCAGTACTTC. The rearrangement links TRBV24-1 to TRBJ2-5; D might be TRBD1 (5 bases). Germline CDR1 and CDR2: KGHDR and SFDVKD. The CDR3 extends over 15 amino acids. V was pared by 1 base and J by 3 bases, with 11 bases between.

The V and J genes are TRBV4-1 and TRBJ1-2, with TRBD1 identical over 11 bases. The V gene's germline CDR1 is MGHRA and CDR2 YSYEKL. The length of the CDR3 is 17 residues. The V segment lost 0 bases and the J segment 8 bases; nucleotides outside the gene matches: 11. The CDR3 nucleotides read TGCGCCAGCAGCCAAGATCCCAGGGGACAGGGGGGAGAGGGCTACACCTTC. It yields the protein CASSQDPRGQGGEGYTF.

V usage is TRBV13 and J usage is TRBJ2-7; D is perhaps TRBD1 (7 bases). The CDR3 is made up of 14 amino acids. Germline V gene lookup returns CDR1 PRHDT and CDR2 FYEKMQ (reference sequence). The V end was cut by 3 bases, the J end by 5 bases, with 14 bases between. The DNA of the CDR3 is TGTGCCAGCAGCTTGGGACAGTGGGGGGACGAGCAGTACTTC. Translated: CASSLGQWGDEQYF.

The CDR3: CASSPLGVVGDTQYF. The CDR3 DNA follows: TGCGCCAGCAGCCCTCTTGGGGTCGTGGGGGATACGCAGTATTTT. V gene TRBV5-1 combines with J gene TRBJ2-3; D is uncertain. Trimming cost V 4 bases and J 6 bases, with 18 bases left between them. Germline V gene lookup returns CDR1 SGHRS and CDR2 YFSETQ. The CDR3 consists of 15 residues. Supplemented by reference TRBV5-1 and TRBJ2-3, the full variable domain reads KAGVTQTPRYLIKTRGQQVTLSCSPISGHRSVSWYQQTPGQGLQFLFEYFSETQRNKGNFPGRFSGRQFSNSRSEMNVSTLELGDSALYLCASSPLGVVGDTQYFGPGTRLTVL.

The chain combines TRBV7-2 with TRBJ1-2; D not certain. The CDR3 spans 16 residues. CDR1 is SGHTA, CDR2 FQGNSA, per germline. The V and J ends lost 6 bases and 6 bases respectively, with 23 bases between them. CDR3 sequence reads: CASSPSNPGMRDGYTF. The CDR3 DNA follows: TGTGCCAGCAGTCCATCAAATCCGGGGATGCGAGATGGCTACACCTTC.

J is TRBJ1-5 and V is TRBV12-3 or TRBV12-4; 8 bases agree with TRBD1. With V trimmed by 5 bases and J by 2 bases, 8 bases remained unmatched. This CDR3 has 16 residues. CDR3 region: CASSVLTGEGNQPQHF. CDR3 nucleotides: TGTGCCAGCAGTGTCTTGACAGGGGAGGGCAATCAGCCCCAGCATTTT.

A few counts support this clonotype. The genes are TRBV11-2 and TRBJ2-1; 7 bases align to TRBD1. This CDR3 is built from 12 residues. Germline V lookup: CDR1 SGHAT, CDR2 FQNNGV. V lost 6 bases and J lost 9; bases outside the gene matches: 5. The CDR3 DNA sequence: TGTGCCAGCAGATCCACAGGGGTTGAGCAGTTCTTC. This gives the protein CASRSTGVEQFF.

This clonotype was recorded a few times. The CDR3 nucleotides are TGTGCCAGCTCACCAGAGAGGGTCCTAGCCAAAAACATTCAGTACTTC. Its protein product is CASSPERVLAKNIQYF. The chain employs TRBV18 and TRBJ2-4, with D possibly being TRBD2 (5 bases). V was clipped by 2 bases and J by 0 bases, with 11 bases between them. From germline, CDR1 is KGHSH and CDR2 LQKENI. The CDR3 runs 16 residues.

This clonotype turned up a few times. The chain links TRBV6-2 or TRBV6-3 to TRBJ2-2, with a weak D call TRBD1 (5 bases). The CDR3 is made up of 15 amino acids. The germline V and J ends were trimmed by 6 bases and 6 bases, with 17 bases remaining between them. CDR1 MNHEY and CDR2 SVGEGT come from the germline V gene. CDR3 residues: CASRMAGSESGELFF. The CDR3 DNA follows: TGTGCCAGCAGGATGGCAGGGTCAGAGTCCGGGGAGCTGTTTTTT.

This chain connects TRBV6-5 to TRBJ2-7, with D maybe TRBD2 (6 bases). V was shortened by 5 bases and J by 2 bases, with 13 bases between the two germline ends. Germline loops: CDR1 MNHEY, CDR2 SVGAGI. The CDR3 contains 14 residues. CDR3 sequence (DNA): TGTGCCAGCAGTGCCGGGACTGATCCCTACGAGCAGTACTTC. Translation: CASSAGTDPYEQYF.

This clonotype has more than one count but fewer than ten. This chain links TRBV5-1 with TRBJ2-1, with 11 bases that match TRBD1. V trimming: 4 bases; J trimming: 5 bases; junction bases outside the gene matches: 5. The CDR3 runs 15 residues. Germline V gene data show CDR1 as SGHRS and CDR2 as YFSETQ. CDR3 loop: CASSDGTGGHNEQFF. CDR3 DNA sequence: TGCGCCAGCAGCGATGGGACAGGGGGACACAATGAGCAGTTCTTC.

V and J are TRBV29-1 and TRBJ1-3, with a tentative D call TRBD1 (5 bases). CDR1 and CDR2 (germline): SQVTM, ANQGSEA. The CDR3 has 13 amino acids. Trimming shortened V by 3 bases and J by 2 bases, and 8 bases separated the two germline ends. CDR3 in DNA: TGCAGCGTTGAGGGGCCGGCTGGAAACACCATATATTTT. This encodes CSVEGPAGNTIYF.

This clonotype has at least ten counts. The chain links TRBV6-4 to TRBJ2-1, with 13 nucleotides matching TRBD2. The V gene's germline CDR1 is MRHNA and CDR2 SNTAGT. V lost 4 bases, J lost 5 bases, and 2 bases stayed unmatched. The CDR3 is 15 residues long. The CDR3 DNA sequence: TGTGCCAGCAGTGCGGGACTAGCGGGGAACAATGAGCAGTTCTTC. This codes for CASSAGLAGNNEQFF.

The V call is TRBV24-1, the J call TRBJ1-2; no firm D call. CDR1 and CDR2 (germline): KGHDR, SFDVKD. Trimming removed 5 bases at V and 3 bases at J, with 6 bases between. The length of the CDR3 is 12 residues. This CDR3 is CATSVPDYGYTF. CDR3 DNA sequence: TGTGCCACCAGTGTTCCAGACTATGGCTACACCTTC.

This clonotype was recorded a few times. V is TRBV7-9 and J is TRBJ2-7; D ambiguous. CDR1 SEHNR and CDR2 FQNEAQ come from the germline V gene (reference sequence). V gave up 5 bases and J gave up 1 base, with 9 bases separating them. The CDR3 consists of 13 residues. CDR3 bases: TGTGCCAGCAGCGGGTCGCTATCCTACGAGCAGTACTTC. This encodes CASSGSLSYEQYF.

Points on this clonotype: A much larger clone sits a single nucleotide away, making a read error possible. The chain has TRBV4-3 and TRBJ2-7, with TRBD2 identical over 7 bases. CDR1 is LGHNA, CDR2 YSLEER, per germline. CDR3 length: 15 residues. V was clipped by 6 bases and J by 0 bases; unmatched bases: 8. CDR3 sequence: CASRQKWGGSYEQYF. For the CDR3, the DNA is TGCGCCAGCAGACAGAAATGGGGGGGCTCCTACGAGCAGTACTTC.

V gene TRBV27 combines with J gene TRBJ1-2; D is ambiguous. Germline V gene data show CDR1 as MNHEY and CDR2 as SMNVEV (reference sequence). This CDR3 is 13 amino acids long. V was trimmed by 1 base and J by 6 bases, leaving 9 bases between them. In DNA, the CDR3 is TGTGCCAGCAGTTTATATAGTACTCATGGCTACACCTTC. Its protein is CASSLYSTHGYTF.

This clonotype was detected many times. The chain carries TRBV5-1 and TRBJ1-4, with D tentatively TRBD1 (6 bases). The V end was cut by 3 bases, the J end by 8 bases, with 17 bases between. This CDR3 has 15 residues. Germline-derived CDR1 and CDR2 are SGHRS and YFSETQ. This CDR3 is CASSSTGTDSEKLFF. The DNA of the CDR3 is TGCGCCAGCAGCTCTACAGGGACGGATAGCGAAAAACTGTTTTTT. Drawing the rest from reference TRBV5-1 and TRBJ1-4, the complete variable domain is KAGVTQTPRYLIKTRGQQVTLSCSPISGHRSVSWYQQTPGQGLQFLFEYFSETQRNKGNFPGRFSGRQFSNSRSEMNVSTLELGDSALYLCASSSTGTDSEKLFFGSGTQLSVL.

The chain couples TRBV12-3 or TRBV12-4 to TRBJ1-1, with TRBD1 matching 8 bases. The V and J ends lost 4 bases and 0 bases, in that order; junction bases with no gene match: 22. The CDR3 runs 21 residues. CDR3 residues: CASSYPLWSGGRIGMNTEAFF. The CDR3 nucleotides read TGTGCCAGCAGTTACCCTTTATGGTCAGGGGGCAGAATTGGGATGAACACTGAAGCTTTCTTT.

This clonotype was detected only a few times. This chain links TRBV15 with TRBJ2-1, with no clear D. With 5 bases removed from V and 13 bases from J, the gap between germline ends came to 21 bases. CDR1 is LNHNV and CDR2 is YYDKDF in the germline V gene (reference sequence). The CDR3 loop spans 14 amino acids. For the CDR3, the DNA is TGTGCCACCAGCTCCCGAGATAGCCGCCATTCCCAGTTCTTC. This translates into CATSSRDSRHSQFF.

This clonotype was counted between two and nine times. V and J are TRBV4-3 and TRBJ1-1; D possibly corresponds to TRBD1 (6 bases). Trimming removed 1 base from V and 1 base from J, with 19 bases in between. Germline CDR1 and CDR2: LGHNA and YSLEER. The CDR3 is made up of 18 amino acids. The CDR3 nucleotides are TGCGCCAGCAGCCAAGGGGGGGGCGGGAGAGTGAAGAACACTGAAGCTTTCTTT. Translating gives CASSQGGGGRVKNTEAFF.